Each of the 20 T cell receptor beta chains below was sequenced from the same sample in a study of blood T cell repertoires in COVID-19. Data came from immunoSEQ multiplex PCR; TCRdb stores just in-frame clones and leaves some out. The sample shows roughly 150,000 clones, 83% of them seen only once. Sequencing was carried out using peripheral blood. The source is a woman older than 75 with acute or convalescent COVID-19.

The CDR3 sequence is CASSVEAGGAYGYTF. The CDR3 DNA is TGTGCCAGCAGCGTAGAGGCAGGGGGCGCGTATGGCTACACCTTC. This chain joins TRBV9 and TRBJ1-2; 8 nucleotides agree with TRBD1. The J segment lost 5 bases and the V segment lost 0 bases, leaving 6 bases of the junction unmatched. Germline assignment: CDR1 SGDLS and CDR2 YYNGEE. There are 15 residues in the CDR3. Variable domain in full (rest from reference TRBV9 and TRBJ1-2): DSGVTQTPKHLITATGQRVTLRCSPRSGDLSVYWYQQSLDQGLQFLIQYYNGEERAKGNILERFSAQQFPDLHSELNLSSLELGDSALYFCASSVEAGGAYGYTFGSGTRLTVV.

V gene TRBV7-2 combines with J gene TRBJ2-3, with D possibly TRBD2 on 5 matching bases. The CDR3 is 14 residues long. Germline CDR1 reads SGHTA; CDR2 reads FQGNSA. The germline V and J ends were trimmed by 0 bases and 6 bases, with 10 bases remaining between them. CDR3 coding DNA: TGTGCCAGCAGCTTAGCAGGACTGCAGGATACGCAGTATTTT. This codes for CASSLAGLQDTQYF.

The CDR3 nucleotides read TGTGCCAGTATCGCGACAGGGAGGAACTATGGCTACACCTTC. Residues: CASIATGRNYGYTF. The chain is built from TRBV19 and TRBJ1-2; 7 positions match TRBD1. The CDR3 runs 14 residues. Per germline, CDR1 LNHDA and CDR2 SQIVND (reference sequence). With 7 bases clipped from V and 2 bases from J, the junction kept 7 bases outside the gene matches.

The chain uses TRBV12-5 and TRBJ1-5, with 8 nucleotides matching TRBD1. Trimming cost V 7 bases and J 4 bases; bases outside gene matches: 12. The CDR3 consists of 16 residues. CDR1 and CDR2 from the germline V gene are LGHNT and FRNRAP. CDR3 protein: CASAPSDRVRNQPQHF. The DNA for the CDR3 is TGTGCTAGTGCCCCGTCGGACAGGGTGAGGAATCAGCCCCAGCATTTT.

The chain is built from TRBV4-1 and TRBJ2-7; 9 bases are shared with TRBD2. The CDR3 runs 15 residues. V lost 1 base to trimming and J lost 2 bases; unmatched junction nucleotides: 3. From germline, CDR1 is MGHRA and CDR2 YSYEKL. CDR3 amino acids: CASSQVASGAYEQYF. CDR3 nucleotide sequence: TGCGCCAGCAGCCAAGTTGCTAGCGGGGCCTACGAGCAGTACTTC.

The chain is built from TRBV2 and TRBJ1-4; 9 bases fit TRBD1. Trimming at V came to 5 bases and at J to 11 bases, leaving 15 bases not matched to a gene. The CDR3 extends over 16 amino acids. CDR1 is SNHLY and CDR2 is FYNNEI in the germline V gene. This CDR3 reads CASSSRTGEVGGKLFF. The CDR3, as DNA: TGTGCCAGCAGTTCCCGGACAGGGGAGGTCGGCGGGAAACTGTTTTTT.

The chain is built from TRBV7-8 and TRBJ2-1, with D perhaps matching TRBD1 (6 bases). From germline, CDR1 is SGHVS and CDR2 FQNEAQ. The CDR3 length is 17 residues. V was shortened by 3 bases and J by 4 bases, with 19 bases between the two germline ends. In DNA form, the CDR3 reads TGTGCCAGCAGCTTCAGCTCCGGGACATTCAAATACAATGAGCAGTTCTTC. It yields the protein CASSFSSGTFKYNEQFF.

This chain uses TRBV9 with TRBJ2-1; D gene uncertain. This CDR3 spans 13 amino acids. Per germline, CDR1 SGDLS and CDR2 YYNGEE. Trimming stripped 0 bases from V and 9 bases from J, with 10 bases between. For the CDR3, the DNA is TGTGCCAGCAGCGTAGGTGGCGAGGCTGAGCAGTTCTTC. Protein: CASSVGGEAEQFF.

V gene TRBV27 combines with J gene TRBJ2-1, with D possibly being TRBD2 (5 bases). V lost 5 bases and J 5 bases, leaving 10 bases between the germline ends. The germline CDR1 and CDR2 sequences are MNHEY and SMNVEV (reference sequence). The CDR3 length is 13 residues. In nucleotides, the CDR3 is TGTGCCAGCAGTCCCGGGGTGAACAATGAGCAGTTCTTC. As protein: CASSPGVNNEQFF.

The chain couples TRBV14 to TRBJ1-2; possibly TRBD1 for D (6 bases). The CDR3 length is 14 residues. With 1 base removed from V and 3 bases from J, the gap between germline ends came to 9 bases. Germline V lookup: CDR1 SGHDN, CDR2 FVKESK. CDR3: CASSQGSGDYGYTF. The CDR3 DNA is TGTGCCAGCAGCCAAGGTTCAGGGGACTATGGCTACACCTTC.

The chain uses TRBV6-5 and TRBJ2-7; D perhaps matches TRBD2 (6 bases). There are 13 residues in the CDR3. V was pared by 10 bases and J by 0 bases, with 13 bases between. Germline values: CDR1 MNHEY, CDR2 SVGAGI. Here the CDR3 DNA reads TGTGCCACCAATCGGGGGAGCTCCTACGAGCAGTACTTC. Translation: CATNRGSSYEQYF.

This clone was found a few times. This rearrangement joins TRBV2 to TRBJ2-2; 9 bases map to TRBD2. CDR3 size: 15 residues. Germline trimming cut 6 bases from V and 6 bases from J; bases unmatched to any gene: 8. CDR1 is SNHLY and CDR2 is FYNNEI in the germline V gene. The CDR3 is CASRDKSSGAGELFF. The CDR3 DNA is TGTGCCAGCAGGGACAAATCTAGCGGGGCCGGGGAGCTGTTTTTT.

The CDR3 sequence: CASSTGGQGGSNQPQHF. The CDR3 nucleotides are TGTGCCAGTAGTACTGGGGGACAGGGGGGGAGCAATCAGCCCCAGCATTTT. The J gene is TRBJ1-5, the V gene TRBV19; 11 nucleotides match TRBD1. V lost 4 bases to trimming and J lost 1 base; unmatched junction nucleotides: 6. Germline-derived CDR1 and CDR2 are LNHDA and SQIVND (reference sequence). CDR3 length equals 17 residues.

The V call is TRBV2, the J call TRBJ1-1; D remains unclear. V lost 3 bases and J 5 bases, leaving 10 bases between the germline ends. Germline lookup yields CDR1 SNHLY and CDR2 FYNNEI. There are 13 residues in the CDR3. The CDR3 DNA follows: TGTGCCAGCAGTGACGAAGAGGATACTGAAGCTTTCTTT. This encodes CASSDEEDTEAFF.

The V gene is TRBV5-5, the J gene TRBJ1-2; D call uncertain. Trimming took 4 bases from V and 7 from J, leaving 17 bases between them. The CDR3 length is 14 residues. Per the germline V gene, CDR1 is SGHKS and CDR2 is YYEKEE (reference sequence). CDR3 sequence (DNA): TGTGCCAGCAGCCCGGACTGGGGTTCTGGTGGCTACACCTTC. This translates into CASSPDWGSGGYTF.

This clone has a handful of counts. This chain uses TRBV19 with TRBJ2-7; a weak D match, TRBD1 (6 bases). Germline CDR1 reads LNHDA; CDR2 reads SQIVND (reference sequence). V was clipped by 3 bases and J by 3 bases, with 12 bases between them. There are 14 residues in the CDR3. The CDR3 DNA sequence: TGTGCCAGTAGTATTTTGCCAGGGGACTACGAGCAGTACTTC. This gives the protein CASSILPGDYEQYF.

Points on this clone: This same CDR3 is encoded by further DNA sequences in the sample. The V gene is TRBV5-1, the J gene TRBJ2-5, with 10 bases identical to TRBD1. The CDR3 consists of 14 residues. The V gene end was trimmed by 0 bases and the J gene end by 5 bases; junction bases not matched to a gene: 1. Germline V gives CDR1 SGHRS, CDR2 YFSETQ. The DNA of the CDR3 is TGCGCCAGCAGCTTGGGGACAGGGGGGGAGACCCAGTACTTC. It codes for CASSLGTGGETQYF.

The CDR3 coding sequence is TGTGCCAGTAGTCTCGGTGGAGCTAACTATGGCTACACCTTC. This encodes CASSLGGANYGYTF. J is TRBJ1-2 and V is TRBV19; D is undetermined. The germline CDR1 and CDR2 sequences are LNHDA and SQIVND (reference sequence). Trimming removed 5 bases from V and 0 bases from J, with 10 bases in between. The CDR3 runs to 14 residues.

The genes are TRBV29-1 and TRBJ2-3; TRBD1 is a possible D gene (5 bases). Looked up from germline, CDR1 is SQVTM and CDR2 is ANQGSEA. V was trimmed by 2 bases and J by 1 base, leaving 13 bases between them. The CDR3 spans 15 residues. The CDR3 bases are TGCAGCGTTGAAATCTCTGACAGACGCACAGATACGCAGTATTTT. This encodes CSVEISDRRTDTQYF.

J is TRBJ1-2 and V is TRBV28; tentatively, D is TRBD1 (6 bases). CDR1 MDHEN and CDR2 SYDVKM come from the germline V gene. This CDR3 has 13 amino acids. Deletions cut 6 bases from V and 3 bases from J, with 11 bases between. This chain's CDR3 is CASSSYRDYGYTF. The CDR3 region has the DNA TGTGCCAGCAGCTCCTACAGGGACTATGGCTACACCTTC.